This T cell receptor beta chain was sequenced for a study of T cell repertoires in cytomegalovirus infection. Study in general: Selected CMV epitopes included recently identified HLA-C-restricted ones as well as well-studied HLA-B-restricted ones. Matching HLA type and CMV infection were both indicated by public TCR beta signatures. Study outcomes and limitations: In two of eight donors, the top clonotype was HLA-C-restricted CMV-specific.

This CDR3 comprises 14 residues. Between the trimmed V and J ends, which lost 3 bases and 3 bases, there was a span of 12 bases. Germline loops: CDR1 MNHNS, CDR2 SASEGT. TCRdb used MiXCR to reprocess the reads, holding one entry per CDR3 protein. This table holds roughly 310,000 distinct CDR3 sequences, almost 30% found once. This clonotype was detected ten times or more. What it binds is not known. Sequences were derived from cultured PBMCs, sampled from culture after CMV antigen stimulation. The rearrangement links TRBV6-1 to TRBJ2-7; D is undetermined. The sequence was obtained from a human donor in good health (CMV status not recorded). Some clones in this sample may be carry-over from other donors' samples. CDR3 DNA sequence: TGTGCCAGCAGTGATGTTCAAGGGTACTACGAGCAGTACTTC. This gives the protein CASSDVQGYYEQYF.